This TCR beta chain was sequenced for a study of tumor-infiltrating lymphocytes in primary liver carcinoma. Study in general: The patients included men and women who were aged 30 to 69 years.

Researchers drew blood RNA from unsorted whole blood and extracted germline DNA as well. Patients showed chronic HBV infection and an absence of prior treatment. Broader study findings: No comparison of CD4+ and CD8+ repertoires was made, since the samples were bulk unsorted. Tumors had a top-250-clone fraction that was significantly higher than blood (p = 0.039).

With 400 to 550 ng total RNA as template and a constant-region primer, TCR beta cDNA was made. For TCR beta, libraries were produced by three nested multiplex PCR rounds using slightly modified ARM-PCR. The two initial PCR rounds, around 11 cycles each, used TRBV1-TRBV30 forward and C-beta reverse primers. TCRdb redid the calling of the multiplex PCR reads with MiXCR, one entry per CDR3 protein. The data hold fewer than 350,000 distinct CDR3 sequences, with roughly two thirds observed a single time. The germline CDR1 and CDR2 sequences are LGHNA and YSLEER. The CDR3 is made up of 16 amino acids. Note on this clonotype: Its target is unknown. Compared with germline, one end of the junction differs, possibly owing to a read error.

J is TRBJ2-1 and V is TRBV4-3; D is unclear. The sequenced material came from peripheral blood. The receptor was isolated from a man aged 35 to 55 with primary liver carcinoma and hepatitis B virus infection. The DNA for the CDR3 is TGCGCCAGCAGCCAAGTTTTCTCCATCGACGGCAATGAGCATTTCTTC. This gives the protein CASSQVFSIDGNEHFF.